This entry features one T cell receptor beta chain sequence. In the original workflow: Amplification from reference gene primers served as the basis for estimated nucleated cell counts. Data came from immunoSEQ multiplex PCR; TCRdb stores just in-frame clones and leaves some out. D and trimming come from the DNA, and the V and J calls and clone size come from that table. The table records approximately 250,000 clones, approximately 84% of them present only once. This entry comes from a study of blood T cell repertoires in COVID-19. Study in general: From the United States, Italy and Spain came samples of acute and convalescent COVID-19. T cells, B-cell-depleted T cells, or PBMCs supplied cDNA or gDNA.

The V and J ends lost 3 bases and 4 bases, in that order; junction bases with no gene match: 7. Per the germline V gene, CDR1 is SGHKS and CDR2 is YYEKEE (reference sequence). The CDR3 is made up of 15 amino acids. Sequenced sample: peripheral blood. V and J are TRBV5-5 and TRBJ1-2; 9 bases are shared with TRBD1. The receptor's source is a human donor in a cohort sampled during active COVID-19. The CDR3 reads CASSSRTGVTYGYTF. The CDR3 coding sequence is TGTGCCAGCAGCTCTCGGACAGGGGTCACCTATGGCTACACCTTC.